The clone carrying this T cell receptor (beta chain) was seen a single time. The antigen is unknown. Between the trimmed V and J ends, which lost 5 bases and 3 bases, there was a span of 15 bases. CDR3 length: 15 amino acids. Germline V gives CDR1 MNHEY, CDR2 SMNVEV (reference sequence). This specimen comes from a study of CD8+ T cells in alopecia areata. Study information: A regimen of oral tofacitinib, 5 to 10 mg twice daily, was given to treated patients. Patients remained on tofacitinib for 6 to 18 months and then went 6 months without it. Broader study findings: Greater clonality was observed in lesional scalp samples, especially alopecia totalis/universalis, versus normal scalp. Relative to mice, TCR sharing across patients was less clear, a difference possibly HLA-related.

cDNA serving as the sequencing template came from extracted, reverse transcribed RNA. The table came from immunoSEQ multiplex PCR; TCRdb's copy has only in-frame clones and leaves some out. The table includes 150,000 or so clones, 40% to 50% detected once. Sequenced sample: CD4+ T cells sorted from blood. The chain couples TRBV27 to TRBJ2-3; either TRBD1 or TRBD2 may supply D (5 bases each). This TCR derives from a human donor with alopecia areata. Written as DNA, the CDR3 is TGTGCCAGCAGTCTACCCGGGACCGAGACAGATACGCAGTATTTT. It specifies CASSLPGTETDTQYF.